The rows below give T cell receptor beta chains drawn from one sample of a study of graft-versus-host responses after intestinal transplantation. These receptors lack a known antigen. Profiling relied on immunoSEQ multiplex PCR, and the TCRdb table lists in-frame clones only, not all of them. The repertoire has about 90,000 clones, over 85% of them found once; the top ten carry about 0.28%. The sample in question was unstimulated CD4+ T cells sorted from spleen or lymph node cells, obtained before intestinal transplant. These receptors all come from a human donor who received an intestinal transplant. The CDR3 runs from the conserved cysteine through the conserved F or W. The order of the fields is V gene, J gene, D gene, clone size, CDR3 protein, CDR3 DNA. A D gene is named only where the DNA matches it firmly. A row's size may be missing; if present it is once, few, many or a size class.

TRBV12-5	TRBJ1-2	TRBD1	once	CASGIQGEYGYTF	TGTGCTAGTGGTATACAGGGGGAGTATGGCTACACCTTC
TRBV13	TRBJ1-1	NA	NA	CASSLGLLEAFF	TGTGCCAGCAGCTTGGGGCTCTTAGAAGCTTTCTTT
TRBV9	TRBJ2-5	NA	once	CASSVGGAQETQYF	TGTGCCAGCAGCGTAGGGGGGGCCCAAGAGACCCAGTACTTC
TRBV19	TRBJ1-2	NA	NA	CASSMRGVGYGYTF	TGTGCCAGTAGTATGAGGGGGGTCGGGTATGGCTACACCTTC
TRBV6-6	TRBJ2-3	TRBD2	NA	CASSVGTSGGTDTQYF	TGTGCCAGCAGTGTCGGGACTAGCGGTGGGACAGATACGCAGTATTTT
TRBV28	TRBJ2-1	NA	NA	CASSLLQGRNEQFF	TGTGCCAGCAGCTTACTACAGGGTCGGAATGAGCAGTTCTTC
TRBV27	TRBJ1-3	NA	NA	CASSSGIFGNTIYF	TGTGCCAGCAGTTCCGGGATTTTCGGAAACACCATATATTTT
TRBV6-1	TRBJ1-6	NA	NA	CASRDSSYNSPLHF	TGTGCCAGCAGGGACAGCTCCTATAATTCACCCCTCCACTTT
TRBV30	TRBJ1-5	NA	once	CAWSVLDQPQHF	TGTGCCTGGAGTGTATTGGATCAGCCCCAGCATTTT
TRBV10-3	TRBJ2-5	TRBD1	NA	CAISGTGGLLEETQYF	TGTGCCATCAGTGGGACAGGGGGCCTTCTTGAAGAGACCCAGTACTTC
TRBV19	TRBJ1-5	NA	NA	CASQGTPYSNQPQHF	TGTGCCAGCCAGGGAACCCCTTATAGCAATCAGCCCCAGCATTTT
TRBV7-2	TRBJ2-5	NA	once	CASSLDRETQYF	TGTGCCAGCAGCTTAGACAGAGAGACCCAGTACTTC
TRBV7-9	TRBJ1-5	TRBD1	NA	CASSFQGARNQPQHF	TGTGCCAGCAGCTTCCAGGGGGCGAGGAATCAGCCCCAGCATTTT
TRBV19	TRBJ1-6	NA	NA	CASALGAYNSPLHF	TGTGCCAGTGCTTTAGGGGCCTATAATTCACCCCTCCACTTT
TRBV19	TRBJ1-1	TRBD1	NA	CASSAPRDRGRNTEAFF	TGTGCCAGTAGTGCTCCTCGGGACAGGGGGCGAAACACTGAAGCTTTCTTT
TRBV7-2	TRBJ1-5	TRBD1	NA	CASSLATGVNQPQHF	TGTGCCAGCAGCTTAGCAACAGGGGTCAATCAGCCCCAGCATTTT